This is a list of T cell receptor beta chains from one sample in a study of blood T cell repertoires in COVID-19. Clones were read by immunoSEQ multiplex PCR, and TCRdb kept only the in-frame ones, dropping some. The table records tens of thousands of clones, 80% to 90% of them present only once. The sample comprised peripheral blood. The receptors were gathered from a woman in her forties with acute or convalescent COVID-19. Both conserved end residues are part of each CDR3. D genes are given only for firm matches. Not every row has a clone size; where given, it reads once, few, many or a size class.

V gene	J gene	D gene	clone size	CDR3 protein	CDR3 DNA
TRBV19	TRBJ2-5	TRBD2	NA	CASSEGLAGFQETQYF	TGTGCCAGTAGTGAAGGACTAGCGGGGTTCCAAGAGACCCAGTACTTC
TRBV5-4	TRBJ1-4	NA	NA	CASSPGLANEKLFF	TGTGCCAGCAGCCCGGGACTGGCTAATGAAAAACTGTTTTTT
TRBV7-2	TRBJ2-7	NA	NA	CASSKQAGQSYEQYF	TGTGCCAGCAGCAAACAGGCAGGGCAATCCTACGAGCAGTACTTC
TRBV6-5	TRBJ1-5	NA	NA	CASRNRDGSNQPQHF	TGTGCCAGCAGAAACAGGGATGGGAGCAATCAGCCCCAGCATTTT
TRBV11-3	TRBJ1-1	NA	NA	CASSLGGLNTEAFF	TGTGCCAGCAGCTTGGGGGGGCTTAACACTGAAGCTTTCTTT
TRBV7-2	TRBJ1-1	NA	NA	CASSRSGSGSGVTEAFF	TGTGCCAGCAGCCGTAGTGGGTCAGGGTCAGGAGTCACTGAAGCTTTCTTT
TRBV28	TRBJ1-1	NA	NA	CASGAVSNTEAFF	TGTGCCAGCGGTGCAGTTTCGAACACTGAAGCTTTCTTT
TRBV7-8	TRBJ1-5	TRBD1	once	CASSPVGTGSNQPQHF	TGTGCCAGCAGCCCAGTAGGGACAGGAAGCAATCAGCCCCAGCATTTT
TRBV6-5	TRBJ1-4	NA	NA	CASRYSTGGAEKLFF	TGTGCCAGCAGATACTCGACGGGGGGAGCTGAAAAACTGTTTTTT
TRBV28	TRBJ1-4	NA	NA	CASNQGLTNEKLFF	TGTGCCAGCAATCAGGGGTTAACTAATGAAAAACTGTTTTTT
TRBV21-1	TRBJ2-1	NA	NA	CASSKVPTSGGSYPSNEQFF	TGTGCCAGCAGCAAAGTCCCAACTAGCGGGGGGTCATACCCTTCCAATGAGCAGTTCTTC
TRBV7-9	TRBJ1-2	TRBD1	NA	CASSPGTAYFYGYTF	TGTGCCAGCAGCCCCGGGACAGCCTATTTCTATGGCTACACCTTC
TRBV4-2	TRBJ1-5	NA	NA	CASSETGPWGNQPQHF	TGTGCCAGCAGCGAAACAGGCCCCTGGGGCAATCAGCCCCAGCATTTT
TRBV29-1	TRBJ2-7	NA	NA	CSVRGTEQYF	TGCAGCGTTAGGGGGACCGAGCAGTACTTC
TRBV30	TRBJ1-2	NA	NA	CAWSVFLPGEGYTF	TGTGCCTGGAGTGTATTCCTCCCAGGGGAGGGCTACACCTTC
TRBV6-5	TRBJ2-1	TRBD1	NA	CASSSWTGRYNEQFF	TGTGCCAGCAGTTCCTGGACAGGTCGCTACAATGAGCAGTTCTTC
TRBV19	TRBJ1-6	NA	NA	CASSPGQSYNSPLHF	TGTGCCAGTAGTCCTGGACAGTCTTATAATTCACCCCTCCACTTT
TRBV28	TRBJ2-2	NA	NA	CASSWTRINTGELFF	TGTGCCAGCAGTTGGACACGAATCAACACCGGGGAGCTGTTTTTT
TRBV9	TRBJ1-2	TRBD1	NA	CASDRGNGYTF	TGTGCCAGCGACAGGGGAAATGGCTACACCTTC
TRBV6-1	TRBJ1-1	NA	NA	CASSEGGTLNTEAFF	TGTGCCAGCAGTGAAGGAGGGACACTGAACACTGAAGCTTTCTTT
TRBV2	TRBJ2-5	NA	NA	CASSDQLETQYF	TGTGCCAGCAGTGATCAGTTGGAGACCCAGTACTTC
TRBV2	TRBJ1-5	NA	NA	CASSPPRVTQGNQPQHF	TGTGCCAGCAGTCCGCCGAGGGTCACCCAGGGGAATCAGCCCCAGCATTTT
TRBV6-5	TRBJ2-5	TRBD1	NA	CASSQSTGGRETQYF	TGTGCCAGCAGCCAATCAACAGGGGGTCGAGAGACCCAGTACTTC
TRBV11-2	TRBJ1-3	NA	once	CASSLGRGSGNTIYF	TGTGCCAGCAGCCTCGGACGGGGCTCTGGAAACACCATATATTTT
TRBV12-3/TRBV12-4	TRBJ1-2	NA	NA	CASSRLGDYGYTF	TGTGCCAGCAGTCGTCTGGGAGACTATGGCTACACCTTC
TRBV5-1	TRBJ1-6	NA	NA	CASSTGTQNSPLHF	TGCGCCAGCAGCACCGGGACTCAAAATTCACCCCTCCACTTT
TRBV2	TRBJ1-2	TRBD1	NA	CSGQGDNYGYTF	TGTTCCGGACAGGGTGACAACTATGGCTACACCTTC
TRBV5-1	TRBJ2-1	TRBD2	NA	CASSLAVTSGTNEQFF	TGCGCCAGCAGCTTGGCGGTGACTAGCGGGACGAATGAGCAGTTCTTC
TRBV7-8	TRBJ2-5	TRBD2	NA	CASSFSGRASNQTQYF	TGTGCCAGCAGCTTCAGCGGGAGGGCCTCAAACCAGACCCAGTACTTC
TRBV25-1	TRBJ1-2	NA	NA	CASTHGGGHGYTF	TGTGCCAGCACCCATGGGGGAGGCCATGGCTACACCTTC
TRBV6-2/TRBV6-3	TRBJ2-3	TRBD1	NA	CASSQRTGDTQYF	TGTGCCAGCAGCCAACGGACAGGGGACACGCAGTATTTT
TRBV10-1	TRBJ2-2	NA	NA	CASSTGTKNTGELFF	TGCGCCAGCAGTACCGGGACAAAGAACACCGGGGAGCTGTTTTTT
TRBV7-2	TRBJ1-1	NA	NA	CASNPEGRGAPYTEAFF	TGTGCCAGCAACCCGGAGGGGCGGGGGGCGCCATACACTGAAGCTTTCTTT
TRBV6-2/TRBV6-3	TRBJ2-5	TRBD1	NA	CASSYRTGSGETQYF	TGTGCCAGCAGTTACAGGACAGGGTCGGGAGAGACCCAGTACTTC
TRBV6-4	TRBJ2-3	TRBD2	NA	CASSGLAGGLDTQYF	TGTGCCAGCAGCGGACTAGCGGGAGGACTAGATACGCAGTATTTT
TRBV28	TRBJ2-1	TRBD1	NA	CASSQGAGGGEQFF	TGTGCCAGCAGCCAGGGGGCAGGAGGGGGTGAGCAGTTCTTC
TRBV3-1/TRBV3-2	TRBJ1-3	NA	few	CASSQGPEHPSGNTIYF	TGTGCCAGCAGCCAAGGCCCAGAACACCCCTCTGGAAACACCATATATTTT
TRBV3-1/TRBV3-2	TRBJ2-4	TRBD2	NA	CASSRTPSGSWDIQYF	TGTGCCAGCAGCCGCACCCCTAGCGGGAGCTGGGACATTCAGTACTTC
TRBV9	TRBJ2-3	NA	NA	CASSVGPRTASTDTQYF	TGTGCCAGCAGCGTAGGCCCGAGGACAGCTAGCACAGATACGCAGTATTTT
TRBV15	TRBJ2-7	TRBD1	NA	CATSRDGTGGVYEQYF	TGTGCCACCAGCAGAGATGGGACAGGGGGAGTTTACGAGCAGTACTTC
TRBV13	TRBJ1-5	NA	NA	CASSLGSGQPQHF	TGTGCCAGCAGCTTAGGGTCGGGGCAGCCCCAGCATTTT
TRBV18	TRBJ2-3	TRBD1	NA	CASSNRGDSDTQYF	TGTGCCAGCTCAAACAGGGGAGATTCAGATACGCAGTATTTT
TRBV5-8	TRBJ1-3	TRBD1	NA	CANGLTGKYLYF	TGTGCGAACGGGTTGACAGGGAAATACCTATATTTT
TRBV19	TRBJ1-4	NA	NA	CASSWASSKEKLFF	TGTGCCAGTAGTTGGGCCAGTTCCAAAGAAAAACTGTTTTTT
TRBV15	TRBJ1-2	NA	NA	CATSEGVWLHGYTF	TGTGCCACCAGTGAGGGAGTATGGCTGCATGGCTACACCTTC
TRBV7-3	TRBJ2-1	TRBD2	NA	CASSAAGGPYNEQFF	TGTGCCAGCAGCGCAGCGGGAGGGCCTTACAATGAGCAGTTCTTC
TRBV7-6	TRBJ1-1	NA	NA	CASSRQISSNTEAFF	TGTGCCAGCAGCCGACAGATTAGTTCGAACACTGAAGCTTTCTTT
TRBV7-7	TRBJ1-4	TRBD1	NA	CASSLGQGADEKLFF	TGTGCTAGCAGCTTAGGGCAGGGGGCTGATGAAAAACTGTTTTTT
TRBV6-5	TRBJ2-1	TRBD1	NA	CASSYSNRGAYNEQFF	TGTGCCAGCAGTTACTCGAACAGGGGAGCCTACAATGAGCAGTTCTTC
TRBV5-6	TRBJ1-1	TRBD1	NA	CASTGGLNTEAFF	TGTGCCAGCACAGGGGGCTTAAACACTGAAGCTTTCTTT
TRBV11-2	TRBJ2-3	TRBD2	NA	CASSVSGGAAAYTQYF	TGTGCCAGCAGCGTAAGCGGGGGGGCTGCAGCGTATACGCAGTATTTT
TRBV19	TRBJ2-6	NA	NA	CASSISGAGANVLTF	TGTGCCAGTAGTATTTCCGGGGCTGGGGCCAACGTCCTGACTTTC
TRBV10-1	TRBJ1-1	NA	NA	CASSGTPYVAFF	TGCGCCAGCAGTGGGACACCCTATGTGGCTTTCTTT
TRBV6-2/TRBV6-3	TRBJ1-6	TRBD1	NA	CASSSGTVDSPLHF	TGTGCCAGCAGTTCCGGGACAGTGGATTCACCCCTCCACTTT